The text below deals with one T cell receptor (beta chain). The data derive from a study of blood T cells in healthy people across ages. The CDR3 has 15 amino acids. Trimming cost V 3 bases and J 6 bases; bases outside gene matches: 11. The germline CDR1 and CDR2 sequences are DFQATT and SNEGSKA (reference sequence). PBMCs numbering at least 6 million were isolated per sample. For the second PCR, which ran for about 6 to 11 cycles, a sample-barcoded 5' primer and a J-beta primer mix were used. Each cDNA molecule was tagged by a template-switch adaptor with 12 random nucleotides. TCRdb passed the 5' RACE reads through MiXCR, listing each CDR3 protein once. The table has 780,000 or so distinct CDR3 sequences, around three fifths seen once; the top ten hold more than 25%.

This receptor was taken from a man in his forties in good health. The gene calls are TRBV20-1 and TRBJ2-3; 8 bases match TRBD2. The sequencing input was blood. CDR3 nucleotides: TGCAGTGCTAGTAAAGCGGGGGACCAAACGGATACGCAGTATTTT. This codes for CSASKAGDQTDTQYF.